This is a list of T cell receptor beta chains from one sample in a study of T-cell memory formation after mild COVID-19. In TCRdb, the 5' RACE reads were re-called with MiXCR into one record per CDR3 protein. The sample carries about 310,000 distinct CDR3 sequences, roughly a fifth recorded once. The sample comprised PBMCs or a T cell subset sorted from them (not recorded which). These receptors all come from a man younger than 35 who had mild COVID-19 (a few samples of this study predate the infection). Cell type and time point are not known. CDR3s include the opening cysteine and the closing phenylalanine or tryptophan. Fields, in order: clone size, V gene, D gene, J gene, CDR3 DNA, CDR3 protein. D genes are given only for firm matches. Clone size is shown for a subset of rows, as once, few, many or a class of expanded clone.

>.|TRBV7-9|.|TRBJ2-2
TGTGCCAGCAGTCATCCCACACAGGTCACCGGGGAGCTGTTTTTT
CASSHPTQVTGELFF
>.|TRBV20-1|.|TRBJ2-5
TGCAGTGCTAGAGGGGCTCGAATCGGGGACATCTGGGGGACCCAGTACTTC
CSARGARIGDIWGTQYF
>few|TRBV7-9|.|TRBJ2-3
TGTGCCAGCAGCCAGGAACCCCATCCTAAAGATACGCAGTATTTT
CASSQEPHPKDTQYF
>.|TRBV7-8|.|TRBJ2-2
TGTGCCAGCAGGCCTACAGATAACACCGGGGAGCTGTTTTTT
CASRPTDNTGELFF
>.|TRBV7-3|TRBD1|TRBJ2-7
TGTGCCAGCAGCCCCCCCCCCGGGACAGGGGCGAGCGAGCAGTACTTC
CASSPPPGTGASEQYF
>few|TRBV7-2|TRBD2|TRBJ2-3
TGTGCCAGCAGCCACCCCCGGGGAGCGGGGGCTTCGGATACGCAGTATTTT
CASSHPRGAGASDTQYF
>.|TRBV29-1|.|TRBJ2-7
TGCAGCGTTGAAGATGGAAACGAGCAGTACTTC
CSVEDGNEQYF
>few|TRBV29-1|TRBD1|TRBJ2-5
TGCAGCGTTGGGGACAGATACCAAGAGACCCAGTACTTC
CSVGDRYQETQYF
>many|TRBV5-5|.|TRBJ1-1
TGTGCCAGCAGCCTGTCTTCGGGTTACCAAGAAGCTTTCTTT
CASSLSSGYQEAFF
>few|TRBV28|TRBD1|TRBJ1-2
TGTGCCAGCAGCCCCGGGACAGGGCGTCTCGGCTACACCTTC
CASSPGTGRLGYTF
>.|TRBV12-5|.|TRBJ2-7
TGTGCTAGTGCTAAACGGGGGGCCACCTACGAGCAGTACTTC
CASAKRGATYEQYF
>few|TRBV20-1|TRBD1|TRBJ1-5
TGCAGTGCGAGGACAGGAGAATTCGAGCCCCAGCATTTT
CSARTGEFEPQHF
>many|TRBV5-1|.|TRBJ2-3
TGCGCCAGCAGCTTGAGACCGGAAGATACGCAGTATTTT
CASSLRPEDTQYF
>few|TRBV4-1|.|TRBJ2-5
TGCGCCAGCAGCCAAGAAGGGCGCGGGGCCCTGCAAGAGACCCAGTACTTC
CASSQEGRGALQETQYF
>.|TRBV5-1|.|TRBJ2-5
TGCGCCAGCAGCTGGGGACCACTAGAGACCCAGTACTTC
CASSWGPLETQYF
>.|TRBV7-9|TRBD2|TRBJ2-1
TGTGCCAGCAGCTCAGTCCAGCGGGGGCACAATGAGCAGTTCTTC
CASSSVQRGHNEQFF
>.|TRBV2|TRBD2|TRBJ2-3
TGTGCCAGCAGTTTTTCGGGGGGGCCCCGCACAGATACGCAGTATTTT
CASSFSGGPRTDTQYF
>.|TRBV15|TRBD1|TRBJ2-5
TGTGCCACCAGCACCTCTCGGACAGGGGGAGAGACCCAGTACTTC
CATSTSRTGGETQYF
>.|TRBV5-6|.|TRBJ1-1
TGTGCCAGCAGCTTGGCGCACACTGAAGCTTTCTTT
CASSLAHTEAFF
>many|TRBV24-1|.|TRBJ1-2
TGTGCCACCAGTGACGGTACAGGCTATGGCTACACCTTC
CATSDGTGYGYTF
>few|TRBV5-6|.|TRBJ2-3
TGTGCCAGCAGCGCGCGCCGTGTCGATACGCAGTATTTT
CASSARRVDTQYF
>few|TRBV7-2|TRBD2|TRBJ2-3
TGTGCCAGCAGCTTATTACTAGCGGGGGGCTTCACAGATACGCAGTATTTT
CASSLLLAGGFTDTQYF
>many|TRBV5-1|TRBD2|TRBJ2-3
TGCGCCAGCAGCAAACTAGCGGGGGGAAACACAGATACGCAGTATTTT
CASSKLAGGNTDTQYF
>few|TRBV5-5|.|TRBJ2-5
TGTGCCAGCAGCTCTGCAGGGATAGAGACCCAGTACTTC
CASSSAGIETQYF
>many|TRBV6-4|TRBD2|TRBJ2-3
TGTGCCAGCAGTGAAGGCGGGGGGGCCGCAGATACGCAGTATTTT
CASSEGGGAADTQYF
>.|TRBV2|.|TRBJ2-2
TGTGCCAGCAGTGTACCAGGGACCGGGGAGCTGTTTTTT
CASSVPGTGELFF
>.|TRBV6-5|.|TRBJ1-1
TGTGCCAGCAGTTACCAACCGGGGGACACTGAAGCTTTCTTT
CASSYQPGDTEAFF
>.|TRBV5-1|.|TRBJ2-5
TGCGCCAGCAGCGAATCAGGGGGGCGGCAAGAGACCCAGTACTTC
CASSESGGRQETQYF
>few|TRBV6-1|.|TRBJ1-1
TGTGCCAGCAGTGAAATCGGAATGAACACTGAAGCTTTCTTT
CASSEIGMNTEAFF
>many|TRBV5-1|TRBD2|TRBJ2-3
TGCGCCAGCAGCCCCAGTATAGCGGGGTTCCCAGATACGCAGTATTTT
CASSPSIAGFPDTQYF
>many|TRBV5-1|TRBD2|TRBJ2-3
TGCGCCAGCAGCTTGGCACTAGCGGGGAGCACAGATACGCAGTATTTT
CASSLALAGSTDTQYF
>.|TRBV10-3|.|TRBJ1-1
TGTGCCATCAGTGAGTCGAAGGGGGACACTGAAGCTTTCTTT
CAISESKGDTEAFF
>.|TRBV4-1|.|TRBJ1-6
TGCGCCAGCAGCCAAGATGAAAGCCTTAGTAGTTCACCCCTCCACTTT
CASSQDESLSSSPLHF
>few|TRBV7-9|.|TRBJ1-4
TGTGCCGGCCAGATTGCAACTAATGAAAAACTGTTTTTT
CAGQIATNEKLFF
>few|TRBV27|.|TRBJ1-2
TGTGCCAGCAGTGGTCGACCCTTCTATGGCTACACCTTC
CASSGRPFYGYTF
>few|TRBV7-3|.|TRBJ2-3
TGTGCCAGCAGCTTAAGTCAGAGCGCAGATACGCAGTATTTT
CASSLSQSADTQYF
>.|TRBV12-3/TRBV12-4|TRBD2|TRBJ2-3
TGTGCCAGCAGTTATTTAGCGGGGGGCACGGATACGCAGTATTTT
CASSYLAGGTDTQYF